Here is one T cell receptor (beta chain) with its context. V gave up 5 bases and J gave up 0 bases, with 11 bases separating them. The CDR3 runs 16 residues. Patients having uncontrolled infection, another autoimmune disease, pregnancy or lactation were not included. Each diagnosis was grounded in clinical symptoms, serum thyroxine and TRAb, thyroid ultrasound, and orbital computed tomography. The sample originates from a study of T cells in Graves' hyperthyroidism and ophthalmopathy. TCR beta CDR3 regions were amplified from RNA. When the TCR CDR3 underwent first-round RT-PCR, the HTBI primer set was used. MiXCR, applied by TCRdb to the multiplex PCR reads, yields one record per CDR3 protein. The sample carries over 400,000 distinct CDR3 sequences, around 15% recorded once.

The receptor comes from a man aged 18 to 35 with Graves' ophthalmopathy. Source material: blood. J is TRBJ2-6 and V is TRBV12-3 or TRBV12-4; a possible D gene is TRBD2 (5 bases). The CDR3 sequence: CASSASGYSGANVLTF. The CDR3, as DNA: TGTGCCAGCAGTGCCAGCGGATACTCTGGGGCCAACGTCCTGACTTTC.